This TCR beta chain was found in a study of OX40 agonist ivuxolimab in advanced cancers. Overall study context: Among those enrolled, mean age was 60 years (range roughly 23 to 79) and less than 90% were male. Patients achieving partial responses numbered three: one hepatocellular carcinoma case and two cutaneous melanoma cases.

This CDR3 is 14 amino acids long. From germline, CDR1 is LNHDA and CDR2 SQIVND (reference sequence). V shed 5 bases and J shed 0 bases, with 9 bases lying between them. Assay: immunoSEQ multiplex PCR; the TCRdb copy retains only in-frame clones and omits some. Of about 82,000 clones listed, around four fifths are singletons. Sample: CD4+ or CD8+ T cells sorted from blood, taken in a trial of the OX40 agonist ivuxolimab. V usage is TRBV19 and J usage is TRBJ2-3; the D gene is possibly TRBD1 (6 bases). The TCR comes from an adult with an advanced solid tumor such as melanoma, head and neck, liver or kidney cancer. The CDR3 spells CASSAGQSTDTQYF. The CDR3 region has the DNA TGTGCCAGTAGTGCCGGACAGAGCACAGATACGCAGTATTTT.